One and the same sample provided the 5 T cell receptor beta chains below, sequenced in a study of blood T cells in healthy people across ages. With a J-beta primer mix and a sample-barcoded 5' primer, a second PCR ran about 7 to 12 cycles. TCRdb recomputed calls from the 5' RACE reads with MiXCR, one row per CDR3 protein. The data hold roughly 800,000 distinct CDR3 sequences, with 58% observed a single time. Sequenced input: blood. The receptors originated from a man aged 30 to 45 in good health.

This chain uses TRBV20-1 with TRBJ2-1, with 12 bases that match TRBD2. The CDR3 spans 16 residues. V gave up 6 bases and J gave up 5 bases; unmatched junction bases: 11. Germline CDR1 is DFQATT and CDR2 is SNEGSKA (reference sequence). CDR3 bases: TGCAGTGCATACGGGACTAGCGGGTTTCAAAACAATGAGCAGTTCTTC. Protein sequence: CSAYGTSGFQNNEQFF.

This clonotype was recorded a few times. The gene calls are TRBV7-2 and TRBJ2-1, with 7 bases lining up with TRBD2. Germline lookup yields CDR1 SGHTA and CDR2 FQGNSA. The length of the CDR3 is 15 residues. With 2 bases clipped from V and 6 bases from J, the junction kept 7 bases outside the gene matches. CDR3 region: CASSLIREAINEQFF. The CDR3 DNA reads as TGTGCCAGCAGCTTAATTCGGGAGGCGATCAATGAGCAGTTCTTC.

The chain recombines TRBV7-2 with TRBJ1-2; D remains unclear. V dropped 5 bases and J dropped 2 bases, with 12 bases sitting between them. Germline CDR1 reads SGHTA; CDR2 reads FQGNSA. The CDR3 covers 14 residues. The CDR3 loop reads CASSRGSQNYGYTF. The CDR3 DNA reads TGTGCCAGCAGCCGAGGGTCCCAGAACTATGGCTACACCTTC. Variable domain in full (rest from reference TRBV7-2 and TRBJ1-2): GAGVSQSPSNKVTEKGKDVELRCDPISGHTALYWYRQSLGQGLEFLIYFQGNSAPDKSGLPSDRFSAERTGGSVSTLTIQRTQQEDSAVYLCASSRGSQNYGYTFGSGTRLTVV.

The chain uses TRBV6-2 or TRBV6-3 and TRBJ2-1; tentative D call: TRBD2 (6 bases). The germline V gene encodes CDR1 MNHEY and CDR2 SVGEGT. The V and J ends lost 5 bases and 8 bases respectively, with 28 bases between them. The CDR3 runs 18 residues. The CDR3 DNA follows: TGTGCCAGCAGTCACGCCTCCCCTTTGGGGGGAAAGCTCTATGAGCAGTTCTTC. Residues: CASSHASPLGGKLYEQFF.

Comments on this clonotype: At one end the junction does not follow the germline gene, possibly because of a read error. The chain recombines TRBV20-1 with TRBJ2-1, with 12 bases matching TRBD2. This CDR3 is 18 amino acids long. CDR1 and CDR2 from the germline V gene are DFQATT and SNEGSKA (reference sequence). The CDR3 sequence: CIARGPLAGGQPYNEQFF. The CDR3 region has the DNA TGCATTGCTAGAGGGCCCCTAGCGGGGGGGCAACCTTACAATGAGCAGTTCTTC.